The 22 T cell receptor beta chains given below trace back to one sample, sequenced in a study of blood T cells in healthy people across ages. A second PCR, run for about 7 to 11 cycles, used a sample-barcoded 5' primer plus a J-beta primer mix. TCRdb processed the 5' RACE reads anew with MiXCR; each CDR3 protein has one entry. Of 1.5 million or so distinct CDR3 sequences listed, roughly 43% are singletons. Sequenced sample: blood. These TCRs come from a woman aged 18-30 years in good health.

The genes are TRBV4-3 and TRBJ2-1; 7 nucleotides match TRBD2. This CDR3 comprises 13 residues. V trimming: 0 bases; J trimming: 15 bases; junction bases outside the gene matches: 8. Germline-derived CDR1 and CDR2 are LGHNA and YSLEER. The CDR3 loop reads CASSQDLGRESFF. Here the CDR3 DNA reads TGCGCCAGCAGCCAAGATCTGGGGCGGGAGTCGTTCTTC.

Points on this clonotype: The junction does not match germline at one end; this may be a read error. This rearrangement joins TRBV4-3 to TRBJ2-2; perhaps D is TRBD1 or TRBD2 (5 bases each). The CDR3 runs 17 residues. Germline V CDR1 and CDR2: LGHNA, YSLEER. The CDR3: CASTPHPQGSDTGELFF. The CDR3 DNA is TGCGCCAGCACCCCCCACCCCCAGGGAAGCGACACCGGGGAGTTGTTTTTT.

The chain employs TRBV12-3 or TRBV12-4 and TRBJ2-2, with D unresolved. The V end lost 5 bases, the J end lost 1 base, and 8 bases lay between the germline ends. The CDR3 runs to 14 residues. The CDR3 sequence: CASSVRGNTGELFF. The CDR3 DNA sequence: TGTGCCAGCAGTGTTCGTGGGAACACCGGGGAGCTGTTTTTT.

This chain joins TRBV7-2 and TRBJ2-3; D unclear. The germline V gene encodes CDR1 SGHTA and CDR2 FQGNSA. V lost 3 bases to trimming and J lost 5 bases, with 9 bases between them. The CDR3 contains 13 residues. Here the CDR3 DNA reads TGTGCCAGCAGCTTCCAAGGCGGAGATACGCAGTATTTT. Translating gives CASSFQGGDTQYF.

The chain carries TRBV12-3 or TRBV12-4 and TRBJ2-4, with D unclear. V lost 5 bases to trimming and J lost 6 bases, with 17 bases between them. The CDR3 spans 15 residues. This chain's CDR3 is CASSSVLSGLNIQYF. CDR3 in DNA: TGTGCCAGCAGTAGTGTTCTTTCGGGTCTAAACATTCAGTACTTC.

The chain couples TRBV29-1 to TRBJ1-1; no clear D. The CDR3 sequence is 13 residues long. CDR1 and CDR2 from the germline V gene are SQVTM and ANQGSEA. V lost 1 base and J lost 5, with 11 bases in between. DNA for the CDR3: TGCAGCGTTGAAGCCTACGGGGTAACTGAAGCTTTCTTT. Translated: CSVEAYGVTEAFF.

This clonotype has only a few counts. This chain uses TRBV5-6 with TRBJ2-3; the match to TRBD2 covers 7 bases. Germline CDR1 is SGHDT and CDR2 is YYEEEE. After removal of 4 bases from V and 7 bases from J, the junction contained 6 bases not matched to a gene. The CDR3 is made up of 13 amino acids. The CDR3 nucleotides read TGTGCCAGCAGCCCCGGACTAGAAAATACGCAGTATTTT. Encoded protein: CASSPGLENTQYF.

The CDR3 coding sequence is TGCAGCGTGGCCAGATGGGTCACCGAAGCTTTCTTT. Protein sequence: CSVARWVTEAFF. The rearrangement uses TRBV29-1 and TRBJ1-1; D ambiguous. The CDR3 is 12 residues long. Trimming shortened V by 6 bases and J by 8 bases, and 16 bases separated the two germline ends. The germline V gene has CDR1 SQVTM and CDR2 ANQGSEA.

This clonotype was picked up a small number of times. This chain joins TRBV20-1 and TRBJ1-1; D gene unclear. With 3 bases removed from V and 8 bases from J, the gap between germline ends came to 7 bases. The CDR3 runs 10 residues. Germline V lookup: CDR1 DFQATT, CDR2 SNEGSKA (reference sequence). The CDR3 DNA reads as TGCAGTGCTAGCATCCAGGAAGCTTTCTTT. Translated, it gives CSASIQEAFF.

This clonotype turned up a few times. The chain uses TRBV7-2 and TRBJ1-1; the match to TRBD1 covers 9 bases. CDR1 is SGHTA, CDR2 FQGNSA, per germline. This CDR3 is built from 14 residues. The ends lost 6 bases at V and 4 bases at J; junction bases unmatched: 6. This CDR3 reads CASSYRGRSTEAFF. The CDR3 DNA reads as TGTGCCAGCAGTTACAGGGGGCGAAGCACTGAAGCTTTCTTT. Using reference TRBV7-2 and TRBJ1-1 for the parts outside the CDR3, the full variable domain is GAGVSQSPSNKVTEKGKDVELRCDPISGHTALYWYRQSLGQGLEFLIYFQGNSAPDKSGLPSDRFSAERTGGSVSTLTIQRTQQEDSAVYLCASSYRGRSTEAFFGQGTRLTVV.

The chain couples TRBV7-9 to TRBJ1-1, with D tentatively TRBD1 (6 bases). V lost 7 bases and J 1 base, leaving 13 bases between the germline ends. Germline-derived CDR1 and CDR2 are SEHNR and FQNEAQ (reference sequence). The CDR3 runs 14 residues. CDR3 sequence reads: CASNFGQTNTEAFF. Written as DNA, the CDR3 is TGTGCCAGCAACTTCGGACAGACGAACACTGAAGCTTTCTTT.

This clonotype was detected ten times or more. The chain joins TRBV27 to TRBJ2-7; D remains ambiguous. Trimming pared 2 bases from V and 1 base from J, leaving 9 bases between. CDR1 is MNHEY and CDR2 is SMNVEV in the germline V gene (reference sequence). The CDR3 runs 14 residues. The CDR3, as DNA: TGTGCCAGCAGTTTAGCGACGGCTTCCTACGAGCAGTACTTC. Translating gives CASSLATASYEQYF.

The V call is TRBV10-2, the J call TRBJ2-5, with TRBD2 matching 12 bases. V shed 7 bases, J shed 1 base, and the junction held 7 bases outside the gene matches. Germline V gives CDR1 WSHSY, CDR2 SAAADI. The CDR3 length is 16 residues. CDR3: CASTRLAGVSQETQYF. In DNA form, the CDR3 reads TGCGCCAGCACCCGACTAGCGGGGGTCTCCCAAGAGACCCAGTACTTC.

In its sample, this clonotype was seen a few times. V is TRBV13 and J is TRBJ2-1; the match to TRBD1 covers 10 bases. The CDR3 runs to 15 residues. The germline gives CDR1 PRHDT, CDR2 FYEKMQ (reference sequence). V lost 2 bases and J lost 5; bases outside the gene matches: 3. The CDR3 reads CASSLFGTGDNEQFF. CDR3 in DNA: TGTGCCAGCAGCTTATTTGGGACAGGGGACAATGAGCAGTTCTTC.

This clonotype was recorded only once. The V call is TRBV20-1, the J call TRBJ1-1, with 11 bases that match TRBD1. CDR1 is DFQATT and CDR2 is SNEGSKA in the germline V gene (reference sequence). This CDR3 comprises 16 residues. V lost 6 bases and J lost 0; bases outside the gene matches: 9. The CDR3 spells CSAEPGQGDLNTEAFF. CDR3 DNA sequence: TGCAGTGCGGAACCGGGACAGGGGGATCTGAACACTGAAGCTTTCTTT.

As DNA, the CDR3 is TGTGCCAGCACCAAAAACCGGCGGGGGCACAACGGTGAAAAACTGTTTTTT. This sequence encodes CASTKNRRGHNGEKLFF. J is TRBJ1-4 and V is TRBV6-2 or TRBV6-3, with D perhaps TRBD1 (6 bases). Germline loops: CDR1 MNHEY, CDR2 SVGEGT. This CDR3 has 17 amino acids. With 7 bases removed from V and 7 bases from J, the gap between germline ends came to 25 bases.

In this sample, this clonotype turned up a few times. The chain joins TRBV20-1 to TRBJ2-7, with D hard to call. There are 14 residues in the CDR3. V was trimmed by 1 base and J by 2 bases, leaving 12 bases between them. CDR1 is DFQATT, CDR2 SNEGSKA, per germline (reference sequence). This CDR3 reads CSARGSIAPYEQYF. The CDR3, as DNA: TGCAGTGCTAGAGGCTCCATCGCCCCCTACGAGCAGTACTTC.

This clonotype has only a few counts. The V gene is TRBV7-2, the J gene TRBJ2-7, with TRBD1 identical over 9 bases. The J segment lost 2 bases and the V segment lost 4 bases, leaving 6 bases of the junction unmatched. The CDR3 extends over 15 amino acids. Germline CDR1 and CDR2: SGHTA and FQGNSA. CDR3 DNA sequence: TGTGCCAGCAGCTCCGGGACAGGGTGGGCCTACGAGCAGTACTTC. Residues: CASSSGTGWAYEQYF.

This clonotype was picked up a small number of times. The chain recombines TRBV9 with TRBJ2-1; the match to TRBD2 covers 8 bases. Trimming removed 0 bases from V and 7 bases from J; junction bases left unmatched: 6. Germline V gene sequence: CDR1 SGDLS, CDR2 YYNGEE. CDR3 length equals 15 residues. The chain's CDR3 is CASSVVPGGANEQFF. CDR3 nucleotides: TGTGCCAGCAGCGTAGTCCCGGGAGGGGCTAATGAGCAGTTCTTC.

The chain employs TRBV20-1 and TRBJ2-7; unclear D gene. Germline CDR1 is DFQATT and CDR2 is SNEGSKA (reference sequence). V was shortened by 6 bases and J by 1 base, with 10 bases between the two germline ends. The CDR3 runs to 12 residues. DNA for the CDR3: TGCAGTGCCCAGAGGCATTCCTACGAGCAGTACTTC. Its protein product is CSAQRHSYEQYF.

This clonotype was seen a handful of times. V is TRBV15 and J is TRBJ2-1, with D tentatively TRBD1 or TRBD2 (5 bases each). Deletions cut 5 bases from V and 7 bases from J, with 9 bases between. CDR1 and CDR2 (germline): LNHNV, YYDKDF (reference sequence). The CDR3 runs to 12 residues. This CDR3 reads CATSRGENEQFF. The CDR3 DNA is TGTGCCACCAGCCGAGGGGAAAATGAGCAGTTCTTC.

The chain joins TRBV29-1 to TRBJ2-4, with D possibly matching TRBD2 (6 bases). The J call may be incorrect, as the DNA end agrees better with TRBJ2-7. The CDR3 is made up of 12 amino acids. The germline V gene has CDR1 SQVTM and CDR2 ANQGSEA. The chain's CDR3 is CSVGLAPYEQYF. The CDR3 region has the DNA TGCAGCGTGGGACTCGCTCCCTACGAGCAGTACTTC.